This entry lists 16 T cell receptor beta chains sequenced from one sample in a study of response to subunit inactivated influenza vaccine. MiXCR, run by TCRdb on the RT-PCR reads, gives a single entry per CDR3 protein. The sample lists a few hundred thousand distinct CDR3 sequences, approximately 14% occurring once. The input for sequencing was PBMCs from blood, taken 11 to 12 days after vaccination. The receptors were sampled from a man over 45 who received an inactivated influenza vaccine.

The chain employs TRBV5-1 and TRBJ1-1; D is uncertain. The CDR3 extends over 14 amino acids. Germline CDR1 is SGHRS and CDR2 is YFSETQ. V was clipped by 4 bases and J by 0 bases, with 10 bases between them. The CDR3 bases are TGCGCCAGCAGCACCCTCGGGGTGAACACTGAAGCTTTCTTT. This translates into CASSTLGVNTEAFF.

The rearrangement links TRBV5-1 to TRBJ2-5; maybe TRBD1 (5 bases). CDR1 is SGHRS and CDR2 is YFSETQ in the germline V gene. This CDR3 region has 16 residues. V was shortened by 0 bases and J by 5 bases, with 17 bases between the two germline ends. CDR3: CASSLAIQAGLETQYF. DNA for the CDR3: TGCGCCAGCAGCTTGGCGATACAGGCCGGGCTGGAGACCCAGTACTTC.

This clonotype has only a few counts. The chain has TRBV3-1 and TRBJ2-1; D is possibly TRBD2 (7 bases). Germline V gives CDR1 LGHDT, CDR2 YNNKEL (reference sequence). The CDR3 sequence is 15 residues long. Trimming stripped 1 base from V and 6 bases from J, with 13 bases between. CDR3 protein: CASSQGRRGGNEQFF. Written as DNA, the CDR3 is TGTGCCAGCAGCCAAGGGCGGAGGGGGGGCAATGAGCAGTTCTTC.

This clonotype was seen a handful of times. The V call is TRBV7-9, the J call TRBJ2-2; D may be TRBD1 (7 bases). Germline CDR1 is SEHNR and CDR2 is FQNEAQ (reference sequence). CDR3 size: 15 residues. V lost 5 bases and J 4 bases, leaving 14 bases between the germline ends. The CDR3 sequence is CASSQRQGGTGELFF. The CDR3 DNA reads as TGTGCCAGCAGCCAGCGACAGGGAGGCACCGGGGAGCTGTTTTTT.

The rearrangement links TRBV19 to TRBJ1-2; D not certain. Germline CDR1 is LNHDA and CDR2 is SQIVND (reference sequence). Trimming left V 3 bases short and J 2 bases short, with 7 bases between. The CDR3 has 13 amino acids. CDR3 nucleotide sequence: TGTGCCAGTAGTATCAGCACCAACTATGGCTACACCTTC. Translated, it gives CASSISTNYGYTF. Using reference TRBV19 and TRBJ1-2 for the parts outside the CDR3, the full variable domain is DGGITQSPKYLFRKEGQNVTLSCEQNLNHDAMYWYRQDPGQGLRLIYYSQIVNDFQKGDIAEGYSVSREKKESFPLTVTSAQKNPTAFYLCASSISTNYGYTFGSGTRLTVV.

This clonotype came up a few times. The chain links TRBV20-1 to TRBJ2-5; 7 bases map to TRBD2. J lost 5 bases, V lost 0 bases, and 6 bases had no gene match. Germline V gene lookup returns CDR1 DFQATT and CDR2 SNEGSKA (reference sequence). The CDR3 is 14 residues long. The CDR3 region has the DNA TGCAGTGCTAGAGATGGAGAGGGAGGGGAGACCCAGTACTTC. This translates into CSARDGEGGETQYF.

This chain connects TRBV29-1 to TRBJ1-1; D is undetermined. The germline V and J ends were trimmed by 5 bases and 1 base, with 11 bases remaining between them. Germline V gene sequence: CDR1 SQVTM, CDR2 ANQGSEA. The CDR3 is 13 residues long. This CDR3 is CSVLPPPNTEAFF. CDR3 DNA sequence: TGCAGCGTTCTCCCCCCACCGAACACTGAAGCTTTCTTT.

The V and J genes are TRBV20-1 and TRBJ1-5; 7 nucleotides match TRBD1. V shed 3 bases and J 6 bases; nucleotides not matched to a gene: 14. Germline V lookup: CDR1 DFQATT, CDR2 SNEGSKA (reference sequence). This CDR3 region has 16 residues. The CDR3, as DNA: TGCAGTGCTAGTGAGTCGACAGGGATAGGTTCTCAGCCCCAGCATTTT. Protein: CSASESTGIGSQPQHF.

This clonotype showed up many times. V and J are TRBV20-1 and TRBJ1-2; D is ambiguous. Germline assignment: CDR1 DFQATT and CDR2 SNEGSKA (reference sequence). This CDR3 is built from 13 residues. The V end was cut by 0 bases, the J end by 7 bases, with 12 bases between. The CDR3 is CSARDGGVSGYTF. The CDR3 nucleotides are TGCAGTGCTAGAGACGGCGGGGTCTCTGGCTACACCTTC.

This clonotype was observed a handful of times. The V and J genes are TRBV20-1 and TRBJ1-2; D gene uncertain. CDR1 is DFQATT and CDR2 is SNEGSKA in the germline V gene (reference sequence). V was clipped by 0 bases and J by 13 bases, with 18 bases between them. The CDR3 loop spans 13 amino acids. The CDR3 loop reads CSARDPVSVSFTF. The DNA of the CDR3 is TGCAGTGCTAGAGATCCCGTTTCAGTTTCCTTCACCTTC.

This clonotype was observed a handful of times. In nucleotides, the CDR3 is TGTGCCAGCAGCTTGGGAGGGGGGGGGATATACGAGCAGTACTTC. It specifies CASSLGGGGIYEQYF. V is TRBV5-5 and J is TRBJ2-7; the D gene is possibly TRBD2 (7 bases). V was shortened by 0 bases and J by 4 bases, with 14 bases between the two germline ends. There are 15 residues in the CDR3. Germline-derived CDR1 and CDR2 are SGHKS and YYEKEE (reference sequence).

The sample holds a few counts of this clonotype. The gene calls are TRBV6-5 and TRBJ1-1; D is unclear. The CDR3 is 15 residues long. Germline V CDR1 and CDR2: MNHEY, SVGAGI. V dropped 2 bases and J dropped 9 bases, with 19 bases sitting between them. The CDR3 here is CASSYQGQARSQAFF. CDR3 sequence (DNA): TGTGCCAGCAGTTACCAAGGGCAGGCGCGCTCTCAAGCTTTCTTT.

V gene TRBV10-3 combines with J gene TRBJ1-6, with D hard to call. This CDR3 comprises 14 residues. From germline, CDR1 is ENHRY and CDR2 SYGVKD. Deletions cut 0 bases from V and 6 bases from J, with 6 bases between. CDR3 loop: CAISESNSNSPLHF. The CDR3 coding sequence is TGTGCCATCAGTGAGTCGAACAGTAATTCACCCCTCCACTTT.

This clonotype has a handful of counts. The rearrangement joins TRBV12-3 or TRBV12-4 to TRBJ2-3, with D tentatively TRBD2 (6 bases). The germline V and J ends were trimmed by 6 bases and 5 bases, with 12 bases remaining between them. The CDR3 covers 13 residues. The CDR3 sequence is CASRPGGGDTQYF. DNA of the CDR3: TGTGCCAGCAGACCCGGGGGTGGAGATACGCAGTATTTT.

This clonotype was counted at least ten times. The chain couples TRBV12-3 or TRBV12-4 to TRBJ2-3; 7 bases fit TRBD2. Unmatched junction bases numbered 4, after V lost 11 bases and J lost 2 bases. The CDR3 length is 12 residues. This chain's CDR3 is CASGGFTDTQYF. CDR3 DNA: TGTGCCTCGGGAGGATTCACAGATACGCAGTATTTT.

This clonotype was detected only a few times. The CDR3 sequence is CASSKGGGSYEQYF. The CDR3 DNA reads as TGTGCCAGCAGCAAGGGCGGCGGGTCCTACGAGCAGTACTTC. This chain connects TRBV12-3 or TRBV12-4 to TRBJ2-7; TRBD2 is a possible D gene (5 bases). Deletions cut 6 bases from V and 1 base from J, with 13 bases between. The CDR3 is 14 amino acids.